The 11 T cell receptor beta chains presented below share a single source sample, sequenced in a study of blood T cells in healthy people across ages. Then a second PCR, running about 7 to 11 cycles, was carried out with a sample-barcoded 5' primer and a J-beta primer mix. TCRdb fed the 5' RACE reads into MiXCR, producing one record per CDR3 protein. Of around 900,000 distinct CDR3 sequences listed, about 28% are singletons. The sequencing sample was made of blood. These receptors came from a woman aged 80 or over in good health.

This clonotype came up many times. V is TRBV20-1 and J is TRBJ2-7; possibly TRBD1 for D (6 bases). Germline values: CDR1 DFQATT, CDR2 SNEGSKA (reference sequence). CDR3 length: 14 amino acids. V lost 0 bases, J lost 3 bases, and 12 bases lay in between. The CDR3 loop is CSARDFTGHYEQYF. CDR3 sequence (DNA): TGCAGTGCTAGAGATTTCACAGGGCACTACGAGCAGTACTTC.

Only a few counts were recorded for this clonotype. The rearrangement uses TRBV9 and TRBJ2-1, with D unresolved. Between the trimmed V and J ends, which lost 0 bases and 0 bases, there was a span of 13 bases. Germline values: CDR1 SGDLS, CDR2 YYNGEE. The CDR3 covers 17 residues. In DNA, the CDR3 is TGTGCCAGCAGCGTAGGGACCGGCCACCTCTCCTACAATGAGCAGTTCTTC. Its protein product is CASSVGTGHLSYNEQFF.

This clonotype was seen many times. V usage is TRBV20-1 and J usage is TRBJ2-7; TRBD2 matches at 8 bases. The junction had 10 bases not matched to a gene; V was cut back by 3 bases and J by 3 bases. Germline V CDR1 and CDR2: DFQATT, SNEGSKA (reference sequence). The CDR3 is 15 residues long. The CDR3 DNA follows: TGCAGTGCTAGCCCCGGGGGGGCTAGCTTCTACGAGCAGTACTTC. This codes for CSASPGGASFYEQYF.

This clonotype showed up just once. The chain has TRBV3-1 and TRBJ1-6; 9 positions match TRBD1. Germline-derived CDR1 and CDR2 are LGHDT and YNNKEL (reference sequence). The CDR3 sequence is 14 residues long. The ends lost 4 bases at V and 9 bases at J; junction bases unmatched: 4. As DNA, the CDR3 is TGTGCCAGCAGCCGGGGACAGGGAAGTTCACCCCTCCACTTT. This sequence encodes CASSRGQGSSPLHF.

This rearrangement joins TRBV12-3 or TRBV12-4 to TRBJ2-3; D is unclear. The CDR3 is made up of 15 amino acids. V was shortened by 3 bases and J by 13 bases, with 23 bases between the two germline ends. CDR3: CASSFGSLSADMEYF. CDR3 DNA sequence: TGTGCCAGCAGTTTCGGCAGCCTGAGCGCAGATATGGAGTATTTT.

A note on this clonotype: This clone may be a read error of a much larger clone one base away. V is TRBV5-5 and J is TRBJ2-7; D tentatively reads TRBD1 or TRBD2 (5 bases each). The CDR3 length is 13 residues. Germline CDR1 reads SGHKS; CDR2 reads YYEKEE (reference sequence). CDR3 protein: CACSPGTEYEQYF. The CDR3 nucleotides read TGTGCCTGCAGCCCCGGGACCGAGTACGAGCAGTACTTC. Complete variable domain (other parts from reference TRBV5-5 and TRBJ2-7): DAGVTQSPTHLIKTRGQQVTLRCSPISGHKSVSWYQQVLGQGPQFIFQYYEKEERGRGNFPDRFSARQFPNYSSELNVNALLLGDSALYLCACSPGTEYEQYFGPGTRLTVT.

This clonotype was detected many times. The V and J genes are TRBV6-5 and TRBJ2-1, with D unclear. The CDR3 totals 15 residues. Germline CDR1 is MNHEY and CDR2 is SVGAGI. V lost 1 base and J lost 4, with 11 bases in between. This chain's CDR3 is CASSYFRTLYNEQFF. The CDR3 region has the DNA TGTGCCAGCAGTTACTTCCGGACCTTATACAATGAGCAGTTCTTC.

The chain links TRBV10-3 to TRBJ2-1; D is unclear. CDR3 length: 13 amino acids. V was pared by 4 bases and J by 4 bases, with 8 bases between. From germline, CDR1 is ENHRY and CDR2 SYGVKD. The CDR3 DNA reads as TGTGCCATCAGTGGAGGCCCATACAATGAGCAGTTCTTC. Amino acid sequence: CAISGGPYNEQFF.

The J gene is TRBJ2-1, the V gene TRBV5-1; TRBD2 agrees at 10 bases. Germline values: CDR1 SGHRS, CDR2 YFSETQ. The CDR3 is made up of 16 amino acids. Trimming took 3 bases from V and 10 from J; bases not matched to a gene: 13. CDR3: CASSSIRGAGGREQFF. CDR3 sequence (DNA): TGCGCCAGCAGCTCGATCCGGGGAGCGGGAGGGAGAGAGCAGTTCTTC.

A note on this clonotype: At one end the junction does not follow the germline gene, possibly because of a read error. The chain combines TRBV12-3 or TRBV12-4 with TRBJ2-3, with D hard to call. The CDR3 loop spans 12 amino acids. The CDR3 region is CASRPGADAQYF. The CDR3 DNA follows: TGTGCCAGCAGACCCGGAGCAGATGCGCAGTATTTT.

This clonotype was found a few times. V gene TRBV27 combines with J gene TRBJ2-6, with 8 bases matching TRBD1. This CDR3 spans 13 amino acids. Germline CDR1 reads MNHEY; CDR2 reads SMNVEV (reference sequence). The ends lost 9 bases at V and 5 bases at J; junction bases unmatched: 3. For the CDR3, the DNA is TGTGCCAGTAGGACAGGGTGGGCCAACGTCCTGACTTTC. This encodes CASRTGWANVLTF. The full variable domain, with the rest looked up from reference TRBV27 and TRBJ2-6, is EAQVTQNPRYLITVTGKKLTVTCSQNMNHEYMSWYRQDPGLGLRQIYYSMNVEVTDKGDVPEGYKVSRKEKRNFPLILESPSPNQTSLYFCASRTGWANVLTFGAGSRLTVL.